The 21 T cell receptor beta chains below come from one sample, sequenced in a study of Graves' ophthalmopathy and Graves' hyperthyroidism. Amplified TCR beta CDR3 regions were obtained using RNA transcripts as template. First-round RT-PCR relied on HTBI primers, and a second-round multiplex PCR came next. TCRdb re-called the multiplex PCR reads with MiXCR, one entry per CDR3 protein. The profile shows about 1.1 million distinct CDR3 sequences, roughly 35% of them singletons. The specimen sequenced was peripheral blood or thyroid tissue (not recorded which). The receptors derive from an adult man with Graves' hyperthyroidism.

The gene calls are TRBV13 and TRBJ1-1; the D gene is possibly TRBD1 (6 bases). CDR1 and CDR2 from the germline V gene are PRHDT and FYEKMQ (reference sequence). The CDR3 consists of 14 residues. With 5 bases removed from V and 0 bases from J, the gap between germline ends came to 10 bases. In DNA form, the CDR3 reads TGTGCCAGCAGCATGGGACACATGAACACTGAAGCTTTCTTT. Amino acids: CASSMGHMNTEAFF.

This clonotype appeared many times. The V gene is TRBV19, the J gene TRBJ1-1, with D uncertain. V was pared by 7 bases and J by 0 bases, with 9 bases between. Germline CDR1 and CDR2: LNHDA and SQIVND (reference sequence). The CDR3 extends over 13 amino acids. The DNA of the CDR3 is TGTGCCAGTATGCGGCTCCTGAACACTGAAGCTTTCTTT. Translated, it gives CASMRLLNTEAFF.

This clonotype has just a few counts. This chain uses TRBV5-1 with TRBJ1-3; no clear D gene. Germline loops: CDR1 SGHRS, CDR2 YFSETQ. CDR3 size: 15 residues. V was clipped by 4 bases and J by 1 base, with 12 bases between them. CDR3 in DNA: TGCGCCAGCAGCCCACTATGGGAGTCTGGAAACACCATATATTTT. Its protein is CASSPLWESGNTIYF.

In its sample, this clonotype was seen once. A much larger clone lies one base from this, so it may be a read error. CDR3 residues: CSARKTGTYGQYF. CDR3 coding DNA: TGCAGTGCTAGGAAAACAGGGACCTACGGGCAGTACTTC. The V gene is TRBV20-1, the J gene TRBJ2-7; tentative D call: TRBD1 (6 bases). Germline assignment: CDR1 DFQATT and CDR2 SNEGSKA (reference sequence). CDR3 size: 13 residues.

This clonotype has a count of ten or more. Here the CDR3 DNA reads TGTGCCAGCAGCTTAGGTGCTGGGACGGATGAAGCTTTCTTT. Amino acids: CASSLGAGTDEAFF. The V call is TRBV7-9, the J call TRBJ1-1, with D possibly matching TRBD1 (5 bases). Trimming removed 1 base from V and 7 bases from J, with 13 bases in between. Germline CDR1 and CDR2: SEHNR and FQNEAQ (reference sequence). The CDR3 runs 14 residues.

J is TRBJ1-2 and V is TRBV28, with D perhaps TRBD1 (5 bases). In germline, CDR1 is MDHEN, CDR2 SYDVKM. The germline V and J ends were trimmed by 8 bases and 3 bases, with 13 bases remaining between them. There are 13 residues in the CDR3. CDR3 nucleotide sequence: TGTGCCAGCCTCGGGGGGGGTGACTATGGCTACACCTTC. This codes for CASLGGGDYGYTF.

The gene calls are TRBV7-2 and TRBJ1-1; D not resolved. Germline CDR1 reads SGHTA; CDR2 reads FQGNSA. This CDR3 is built from 17 residues. The germline V and J ends were trimmed by 5 bases and 1 base, with 20 bases remaining between them. The CDR3 DNA reads as TGTGCCAGCAGCCACGCCTCCTGGGCAGGCAAGAACACTGAAGCTTTCTTT. Translating it yields CASSHASWAGKNTEAFF. The full variable domain, with the rest looked up from reference TRBV7-2 and TRBJ1-1, is GAGVSQSPSNKVTEKGKDVELRCDPISGHTALYWYRQSLGQGLEFLIYFQGNSAPDKSGLPSDRFSAERTGGSVSTLTIQRTQQEDSAVYLCASSHASWAGKNTEAFFGQGTRLTVV.

This clonotype turned up a few times. V usage is TRBV9 and J usage is TRBJ2-2; 8 nucleotides match TRBD2. The CDR3 is 22 residues long. CDR1 and CDR2 (germline): SGDLS, YYNGEE. The trim removed 0 bases at V and 0 bases at J, leaving 19 bases unmatched. The CDR3 protein is CASSVEAFRFGLAPTNTGELFF. CDR3 in DNA: TGTGCCAGCAGCGTAGAGGCATTTCGATTCGGACTAGCTCCCACGAACACCGGGGAGCTGTTTTTT.

This clonotype came up many times. This sequence joins TRBV2 and TRBJ2-5, with TRBD2 as a possible D gene (7 bases). The CDR3 is 16 residues long. V lost 5 bases, J lost 0 bases, and 16 bases lay in between. Germline CDR1 is SNHLY and CDR2 is FYNNEI. The CDR3 spells CASSPLAGANQETQYF. CDR3 sequence (DNA): TGTGCCAGCAGTCCTCTGGCGGGGGCAAACCAAGAGACCCAGTACTTC.

This clonotype has more than one count but fewer than ten. The chain has TRBV29-1 and TRBJ2-4, with D possibly matching TRBD1 (6 bases). Germline lookup yields CDR1 SQVTM and CDR2 ANQGSEA. This CDR3 has 16 amino acids. V shed 6 bases and J shed 1 base, with 19 bases lying between them. CDR3 residues: CSVIPQTGGAKNIQYF. For the CDR3, the DNA is TGCAGCGTCATTCCACAGACAGGCGGGGCCAAAAACATTCAGTACTTC.

The V call is TRBV12-3 or TRBV12-4, the J call TRBJ2-7; the D gene is possibly TRBD1 (5 bases). V was trimmed by 8 bases and J by 5 bases, leaving 19 bases between them. The CDR3 covers 14 residues. The CDR3 DNA follows: TGTGCCAGCTGCAAATCAGGGATGGTGGACGAGCAGTACTTC. It codes for CASCKSGMVDEQYF.

This clonotype showed up many times. The genes are TRBV7-9 and TRBJ1-1; TRBD1 matches at 10 bases. J gave up 5 bases and V 5 bases, and 8 bases lay outside the gene matches. The germline V gene encodes CDR1 SEHNR and CDR2 FQNEAQ (reference sequence). CDR3 length equals 15 residues. In nucleotides, the CDR3 is TGTGCCAGCAGCATAGGAAGGACAGGGGGTACTGAAGCTTTCTTT. This gives the protein CASSIGRTGGTEAFF. Combining the CDR3 with reference TRBV7-9 and TRBJ1-1 gives the whole variable domain DTGVSQNPRHKITKRGQNVTFRCDPISEHNRLYWYRQTLGQGPEFLTYFQNEAQLEKSRLLSDRFSAERPKGSFSTLEIQRTEQGDSAMYLCASSIGRTGGTEAFFGQGTRLTVV.

This clonotype was observed many times. The chain couples TRBV29-1 to TRBJ1-2, with D perhaps TRBD1 (5 bases). This CDR3 is 13 amino acids long. Looked up from germline, CDR1 is SQVTM and CDR2 is ANQGSEA. V lost 7 bases, J lost 4 bases, and 16 bases lay in between. In DNA, the CDR3 is TGCAGCGCACGGGACCGGAACCTCTATGGCTACACCTTC. It is translated as CSARDRNLYGYTF.

The chain has TRBV24-1 and TRBJ2-2; unclear D gene. CDR3 length: 16 residues. Trimming took off 2 bases at V and 6 bases at J, with 15 bases between the two ends. Germline CDR1 reads KGHDR; CDR2 reads SFDVKD. The CDR3 here is CATSDSHLWQPGELFF. CDR3 nucleotide sequence: TGTGCCACCAGTGATTCCCATCTATGGCAGCCCGGGGAGCTGTTTTTT.

The CDR3 reads CASSLSSSYNEQYF. The CDR3 nucleotides are TGTGCCAGCAGCTTGAGCAGCTCCTACAATGAGCAGTACTTC. This chain uses TRBV7-2 with TRBJ2-1; D remains unclear. The assigned J gene may be wrong: the sequence end matches TRBJ2-7 better. Germline values: CDR1 SGHTA, CDR2 FQGNSA. The CDR3 loop spans 14 amino acids.

Comments on this clonotype: Its ends do not fully match the called genes, so a read error is possible. V is TRBV29-1 and J is TRBJ2-6, with 7 nucleotides matching TRBD1. CDR1 and CDR2 (germline): SQVTM, ANQGSEA. The CDR3 runs to 13 residues. CDR3 nucleotide sequence: TGCAGCGTTGAAGGGGCGACAGGGAGCACTGAAGCTTTC. Protein sequence: CSVEGATGSTEAF.

V and J are TRBV10-3 and TRBJ2-7; D uncertain. V dropped 6 bases and J dropped 3 bases, with 9 bases sitting between them. The CDR3 totals 12 residues. From germline, CDR1 is ENHRY and CDR2 SYGVKD. The CDR3 protein is CAISHADYEQYF. The CDR3 region has the DNA TGTGCCATCAGCCACGCGGACTACGAGCAGTACTTC.

Points on this clonotype: A single base separates this from a much larger clone, so it may be a read error. The chain uses TRBV11-2 and TRBJ2-5; 10 bases align to TRBD1. CDR3 length equals 19 residues. Germline-derived CDR1 and CDR2 are SGHAT and FQNNGV. CDR3 nucleotide sequence: TGTGCCAGCGGCTTCGGGCCAAGGACAGGGGGGGCCGGACGGGAGACCCAGTACTTC. As protein: CASGFGPRTGGAGRETQYF.

The chain is built from TRBV7-2 and TRBJ1-2; D might be TRBD1 (6 bases). The germline CDR1 and CDR2 sequences are SGHTA and FQGNSA. There are 17 residues in the CDR3. V lost 5 bases and J lost 4, with 23 bases in between. CDR3 in DNA: TGTGCCAGCAGCCCAGGAGGCAGGGGAGGTATTTCCTATGGCTACACCTTC. Translation gives CASSPGGRGGISYGYTF.

Notes on this clonotype: A much larger clone lies one base from this, so it may be a read error. The chain joins TRBV20-1 to TRBJ1-2; D perhaps matches TRBD1 (5 bases). V dropped 2 bases and J dropped 5 bases, with 15 bases sitting between them. The germline CDR1 and CDR2 sequences are DFQATT and SNEGSKA (reference sequence). This CDR3 region has 14 residues. Here the CDR3 reads CSARKEGARYGYTF. CDR3 in DNA: TGCAGTGCTAGAAAGGAAGGGGCAAGATATGGCTACACCTTC.

Ten or more counts support this clonotype. This rearrangement joins TRBV7-9 to TRBJ2-7; unclear D gene. The CDR3 runs to 13 residues. Per the germline V gene, CDR1 is SEHNR and CDR2 is FQNEAQ (reference sequence). V lost 5 bases to trimming and J lost 3 bases, with 11 bases between them. CDR3 amino acids: CASSPSSFYEQYF. The CDR3 DNA is TGTGCCAGCAGCCCATCTTCTTTCTACGAGCAGTACTTC.